The text below deals with one TCR beta chain. The data were obtained in a study of PD-L1 blockade in urothelial cancer. Libraries were prepared by immunoSEQ multiplex PCR; TCRdb keeps only in-frame clonotypes and omits some of them. The data show approximately 80,000 clones, with about 81% seen just once and roughly 9.5% held by the top ten. CDR1 SGHRS and CDR2 YFSETQ come from the germline V gene. V shed 3 bases and J 7 bases; nucleotides not matched to a gene: 12. The CDR3 extends over 16 amino acids. The J gene is TRBJ2-7, the V gene TRBV5-1; 11 positions agree with TRBD1. The TCR sequence derives from a man aged 70 or older with urothelial cancer. This specimen consisted of PBMCs, obtained around atezolizumab (anti-PD-L1) treatment. CDR3 in amino acids: CASSSSPGQGGGEQYF. The CDR3 nucleotides are TGCGCCAGCAGCTCGTCCCCGGGACAGGGGGGTGGGGAGCAGTACTTC.